These T cell receptor beta chains were read from a single sample in a study of CXCR4 blockade with PD-1 therapy in pancreatic cancer. Sequencing used immunoSEQ multiplex PCR; TCRdb keeps in-frame clones, though not all of them. The sample yields 1,500 to 2,000 clones, less than 65% seen once. Sequenced: tumor tissue. The source of these receptors is a human donor with pancreatic ductal adenocarcinoma. The CDR3 runs from the conserved cysteine through the conserved F or W. A D gene is named only where the DNA matches it firmly. Where a row states a size, it is once, few, many or the class of an expanded clone; other rows omit it.

CDR3nt: TGTGCCAGCTCACCTAAAAGCGATTCACCCCTCCACTTT
CDR3aa: CASSPKSDSPLHF
d_gene: NA
len: 13
v_gene: TRBV18
j_gene: TRBJ1-6
abundance: NA

CDR3nt: TGTGCCAGCAGTTACCCTAGCGGGGGGGCAATCCCGTACTTC
CDR3aa: CASSYPSGGAIPYF
d_gene: TRBD2
len: 14
v_gene: TRBV6-7
j_gene: TRBJ2-7
abundance: NA

CDR3nt: TGTGCCAGTAGCACCGGGGGCGAGCAGTACTTC
CDR3aa: CASSTGGEQYF
d_gene: NA
len: 11
v_gene: TRBV19
j_gene: TRBJ2-7
abundance: NA

CDR3nt: TGTGCCTGTGCGCCCAAGGGGACAGGGATGGACGAGCAGTACTTC
CDR3aa: CACAPKGTGMDEQYF
d_gene: TRBD1
len: 15
v_gene: TRBV30
j_gene: TRBJ2-7
abundance: few

CDR3nt: TGTGCCAGCAGTTCCCCGGGACAGGGGAACACCGGGGAGCTGTTTTTT
CDR3aa: CASSSPGQGNTGELFF
d_gene: TRBD1
len: 16
v_gene: TRBV28
j_gene: TRBJ2-2
abundance: NA

CDR3nt: TGTGCCAGCAGTGAAATGGACACTGGGGCCAACGTCCTGACTTTC
CDR3aa: CASSEMDTGANVLTF
d_gene: NA
len: 15
v_gene: TRBV6-7
j_gene: TRBJ2-6
abundance: few

CDR3nt: TGTGCCAGCAGTGCACGCAGGACGTACGGAGACACAGATACGCAGTATTTT
CDR3aa: CASSARRTYGDTDTQYF
d_gene: NA
len: 17
v_gene: TRBV28
j_gene: TRBJ2-3
abundance: NA

CDR3nt: TGCAGCTTCCGGGACAGCTCCTACAATGAGCAGTTCTTC
CDR3aa: CSFRDSSYNEQFF
d_gene: TRBD1
len: 13
v_gene: TRBV29-1
j_gene: TRBJ2-1
abundance: NA

CDR3nt: TGTGCCAGCAGTAGGACGGCTGTTTTAAATGAAAAACTGTTTTTT
CDR3aa: CASSRTAVLNEKLFF
d_gene: NA
len: 15
v_gene: TRBV6-8
j_gene: TRBJ1-4
abundance: few

CDR3nt: TGTGCCAGCCAGAACGGGGGGGGTGATGAGCAGTTCTTC
CDR3aa: CASQNGGGDEQFF
d_gene: TRBD2
len: 13
v_gene: TRBV6-8
j_gene: TRBJ2-1
abundance: NA

CDR3nt: TGTGCCAGTCGCTCGGGCGGGGGGGCATACGAGCAGTACTTC
CDR3aa: CASRSGGGAYEQYF
d_gene: TRBD2
len: 14
v_gene: TRBV10-3
j_gene: TRBJ2-7
abundance: NA

CDR3nt: TGTGCCAGCAGTTACTCTGCAGGGATGGGAAACACCATATATTTT
CDR3aa: CASSYSAGMGNTIYF
d_gene: NA
len: 15
v_gene: TRBV6-8
j_gene: TRBJ1-3
abundance: few

CDR3nt: TGCGCCAGCAGCGAGGCTTCAACTAATGAAAAACTGTTTTTT
CDR3aa: CASSEASTNEKLFF
d_gene: NA
len: 14
v_gene: TRBV5-1
j_gene: TRBJ1-4
abundance: NA

CDR3nt: TGTGCCAGCAAAGGCAGCAACTTTGGGAGCGCTGAAGCTTTCTTT
CDR3aa: CASKGSNFGSAEAFF
d_gene: NA
len: 15
v_gene: TRBV6-8
j_gene: TRBJ1-1
abundance: NA

CDR3nt: TGTGCCAGCAGTGCCAAAGCGGGGGGGCCGGGCACAGATACGCAGTATTTT
CDR3aa: CASSAKAGGPGTDTQYF
d_gene: TRBD2
len: 17
v_gene: TRBV25-1
j_gene: TRBJ2-3
abundance: few

CDR3nt: TGTGCCTGGGAGACAGGGCGGAATGAAAAACTGTTTTTT
CDR3aa: CAWETGRNEKLFF
d_gene: TRBD1
len: 13
v_gene: TRBV30
j_gene: TRBJ1-4
abundance: NA

CDR3nt: TGTGCCAGCAGCCTTCCACGGGTCCCCGTCTATGGCTACACCTTC
CDR3aa: CASSLPRVPVYGYTF
d_gene: NA
len: 15
v_gene: TRBV14
j_gene: TRBJ1-2
abundance: NA

CDR3nt: TGTGCCAGCAGTTTATCAAGCGTGGGAACGGGGATGCACTATGGCTACACCTTC
CDR3aa: CASSLSSVGTGMHYGYTF
d_gene: NA
len: 18
v_gene: TRBV8-2
j_gene: TRBJ1-2
abundance: NA

CDR3nt: TGTGCCAACAGTGATGGGGGTGGGGCCAACGTCCTGACTTTC
CDR3aa: CANSDGGGANVLTF
d_gene: NA
len: 14
v_gene: TRBV6-8
j_gene: TRBJ2-6
abundance: NA

CDR3nt: TGTGCCACCAGCAGAGATCCGGGGGGCACAGATACGCAGTATTTT
CDR3aa: CATSRDPGGTDTQYF
d_gene: NA
len: 15
v_gene: TRBV15
j_gene: TRBJ2-3
abundance: NA

CDR3nt: TGTGCCAGCAACACGGGGGGAAGCTCCTACAATGAGCAGTTCTTC
CDR3aa: CASNTGGSSYNEQFF
d_gene: TRBD2
len: 15
v_gene: TRBV28
j_gene: TRBJ2-1
abundance: few

CDR3nt: TGTGCCTGGAGTTTGACAGATTACGAGCAGTACTTC
CDR3aa: CAWSLTDYEQYF
d_gene: NA
len: 12
v_gene: TRBV30
j_gene: TRBJ2-7
abundance: NA

CDR3nt: TGTGCCAGCAGCCAAAGTGGACGGGGAAATCAGCCCCAGCATTTT
CDR3aa: CASSQSGRGNQPQHF
d_gene: NA
len: 15
v_gene: TRBV16
j_gene: TRBJ1-5
abundance: few

CDR3nt: TGTGCCAGCATCCAGTTTAGCGGGGCGCCCGGGGAGCTGTTTTTT
CDR3aa: CASIQFSGAPGELFF
d_gene: TRBD2
len: 15
v_gene: TRBV11-3
j_gene: TRBJ2-2
abundance: medium-sized

CDR3nt: TGCGCCAGCAGGAAACAGGGCCCCCAAGAGACCCAGTACTTC
CDR3aa: CASRKQGPQETQYF
d_gene: NA
len: 14
v_gene: TRBV10-1
j_gene: TRBJ2-5
abundance: once

CDR3nt: TGTGCCAGCAGTTTCTGGGGCGGTGAGCAGTACTTC
CDR3aa: CASSFWGGEQYF
d_gene: NA
len: 12
v_gene: TRBV28
j_gene: TRBJ2-7
abundance: large

CDR3nt: TGTGCCTGGAGTAGTCAGGGGGCCAGCTACACCTTC
CDR3aa: CAWSSQGASYTF
d_gene: TRBD1
len: 12
v_gene: TRBV30
j_gene: TRBJ1-2
abundance: NA

CDR3nt: TGTGCCACCAGCATGGAGGGAGGGACGGACTATGGCTACACCTTC
CDR3aa: CATSMEGGTDYGYTF
d_gene: NA
len: 15
v_gene: TRBV15
j_gene: TRBJ1-2
abundance: hyperexpanded

CDR3nt: TGTGCCACCAGCAGACCGTCAGGGGGCGCGGATGGCTACACCTTC
CDR3aa: CATSRPSGGADGYTF
d_gene: TRBD1
len: 15
v_gene: TRBV15
j_gene: TRBJ1-2
abundance: NA

CDR3nt: TGTGCCAGCAGCGTCGCGACAGAGGATAATTCACCCCTCCACTTT
CDR3aa: CASSVATEDNSPLHF
d_gene: NA
len: 15
v_gene: TRBV9
j_gene: TRBJ1-6
abundance: NA

CDR3nt: TGTGCCAGCAGTTTGCCTAATATCAGGGGCCGGCAGTACTTC
CDR3aa: CASSLPNIRGRQYF
d_gene: NA
len: 14
v_gene: TRBV28
j_gene: TRBJ2-7
abundance: NA

CDR3nt: TGTGCCAGCTCCTCACTAGTCTTGGGGGAGCAGTACTTC
CDR3aa: CASSSLVLGEQYF
d_gene: NA
len: 13
v_gene: TRBV19
j_gene: TRBJ2-7
abundance: NA

CDR3nt: TGTGCCATCGAACAGGCAAACTATGGCTACACCTTC
CDR3aa: CAIEQANYGYTF
d_gene: NA
len: 12
v_gene: TRBV6-8
j_gene: TRBJ1-2
abundance: medium-sized

CDR3nt: TGTGCCTGGAGTGTACGACAGGTTGGTCAGCCCCAGCATTTT
CDR3aa: CAWSVRQVGQPQHF
d_gene: NA
len: 14
v_gene: TRBV30
j_gene: TRBJ1-5
abundance: few

CDR3nt: TGTGCCAGCAGTACGACTAGCGGGGGGTACAATGAGCAGTTCTTC
CDR3aa: CASSTTSGGYNEQFF
d_gene: TRBD2
len: 15
v_gene: TRBV6-8
j_gene: TRBJ2-1
abundance: medium-sized

CDR3nt: TGTGCCAGTAGTACACAGGGGGCTGGAGAGACCCAGTACTTC
CDR3aa: CASSTQGAGETQYF
d_gene: TRBD1
len: 14
v_gene: TRBV19
j_gene: TRBJ2-5
abundance: NA

CDR3nt: TGTGCCAGCTCACTAGGCGGGGCCTCCTACGAGCAGTACTTC
CDR3aa: CASSLGGASYEQYF
d_gene: NA
len: 14
v_gene: TRBV18
j_gene: TRBJ2-7
abundance: NA

CDR3nt: TGTGCCAGTAGTATGGGGTTCCGTTACGAGCAGTACTTC
CDR3aa: CASSMGFRYEQYF
d_gene: NA
len: 13
v_gene: TRBV19
j_gene: TRBJ2-7
abundance: NA

CDR3nt: TGCGCCAGCAGCCAAGATTTTGGGCAGGGTAAAGGAGATGGCTACACCTTC
CDR3aa: CASSQDFGQGKGDGYTF
d_gene: NA
len: 17
v_gene: TRBV4-1
j_gene: TRBJ1-2
abundance: few

CDR3nt: TGTGCCAGCAGCATGAGGACGGCGAGCTCCTATAATTCACCCCTCCACTTT
CDR3aa: CASSMRTASSYNSPLHF
d_gene: NA
len: 17
v_gene: TRBV11-3
j_gene: TRBJ1-6
abundance: medium-sized

CDR3nt: TGCAGCGCCGCCCCGGGACCCTACGAGCAGTACTTC
CDR3aa: CSAAPGPYEQYF
d_gene: NA
len: 12
v_gene: TRBV29-1
j_gene: TRBJ2-7
abundance: NA